The clone carrying this TCR beta chain was seen just once. This sample is drawn from a study of technical replicates of blood from a few donors. Deletions cut 4 bases from V and 2 bases from J, with 8 bases between. CDR1 and CDR2 from the germline V gene are SGHVS and FNYEAQ. CDR3 size: 14 residues. The data were produced by immunoSEQ multiplex PCR, yet TCRdb's version contains in-frame clones alone and is incomplete. The sample has about 16,000 clones; around nine tenths are singletons. The receptor's source is a human donor in good health. This chain joins TRBV7-6 and TRBJ1-4, with D possibly TRBD1 on 6 matching bases. Sequenced material: PBMCs. The CDR3 nucleotides are TGTGCCAGCAGCTCCGGACAGACTAATGAAAAACTGTTTTTT. It translates to CASSSGQTNEKLFF.